This T cell receptor (beta chain) originates from a study of cytotoxic CD8 clonotypes in ibrutinib-treated CLL. Across the whole study: Each sample contained, on average, approximately 230,000 productive templates and roughly 96,000 productive rearrangements. Notes on the study in general: Clonality increased at ibrutinib response and stayed stable in sustained remission. At progression, however, it fell back toward baseline. Pretreatment clonality was elevated relative to age-matched healthy donors and paralleled circulating CD8+ T-cell counts.

Points on this clone: Its antigen is still unknown.

Approximately 2 micrograms of genomic DNA came from cryopreserved PBMCs for TCR beta libraries. Produced via immunoSEQ multiplex PCR; TCRdb's table is partial and in-frame only. This sample has 150,000 to 200,000 clones; over 75% occur once, and the top ten carry 3%. The sequenced sample was PBMCs, obtained at disease progression, from a patient treated with ibrutinib. The clonotype was recovered from a human donor with chronic lymphocytic leukemia.

CDR3 in DNA: TGCGCCAGCAGCCAAGAATCAGATACGCAGTATTTT. Translating gives CASSQESDTQYF. The chain employs TRBV4-1 and TRBJ2-3; D unresolved. The CDR3 runs to 12 residues. Between the trimmed V and J ends, which lost 0 bases and 4 bases, there was a span of 2 bases. Germline values: CDR1 MGHRA, CDR2 YSYEKL.